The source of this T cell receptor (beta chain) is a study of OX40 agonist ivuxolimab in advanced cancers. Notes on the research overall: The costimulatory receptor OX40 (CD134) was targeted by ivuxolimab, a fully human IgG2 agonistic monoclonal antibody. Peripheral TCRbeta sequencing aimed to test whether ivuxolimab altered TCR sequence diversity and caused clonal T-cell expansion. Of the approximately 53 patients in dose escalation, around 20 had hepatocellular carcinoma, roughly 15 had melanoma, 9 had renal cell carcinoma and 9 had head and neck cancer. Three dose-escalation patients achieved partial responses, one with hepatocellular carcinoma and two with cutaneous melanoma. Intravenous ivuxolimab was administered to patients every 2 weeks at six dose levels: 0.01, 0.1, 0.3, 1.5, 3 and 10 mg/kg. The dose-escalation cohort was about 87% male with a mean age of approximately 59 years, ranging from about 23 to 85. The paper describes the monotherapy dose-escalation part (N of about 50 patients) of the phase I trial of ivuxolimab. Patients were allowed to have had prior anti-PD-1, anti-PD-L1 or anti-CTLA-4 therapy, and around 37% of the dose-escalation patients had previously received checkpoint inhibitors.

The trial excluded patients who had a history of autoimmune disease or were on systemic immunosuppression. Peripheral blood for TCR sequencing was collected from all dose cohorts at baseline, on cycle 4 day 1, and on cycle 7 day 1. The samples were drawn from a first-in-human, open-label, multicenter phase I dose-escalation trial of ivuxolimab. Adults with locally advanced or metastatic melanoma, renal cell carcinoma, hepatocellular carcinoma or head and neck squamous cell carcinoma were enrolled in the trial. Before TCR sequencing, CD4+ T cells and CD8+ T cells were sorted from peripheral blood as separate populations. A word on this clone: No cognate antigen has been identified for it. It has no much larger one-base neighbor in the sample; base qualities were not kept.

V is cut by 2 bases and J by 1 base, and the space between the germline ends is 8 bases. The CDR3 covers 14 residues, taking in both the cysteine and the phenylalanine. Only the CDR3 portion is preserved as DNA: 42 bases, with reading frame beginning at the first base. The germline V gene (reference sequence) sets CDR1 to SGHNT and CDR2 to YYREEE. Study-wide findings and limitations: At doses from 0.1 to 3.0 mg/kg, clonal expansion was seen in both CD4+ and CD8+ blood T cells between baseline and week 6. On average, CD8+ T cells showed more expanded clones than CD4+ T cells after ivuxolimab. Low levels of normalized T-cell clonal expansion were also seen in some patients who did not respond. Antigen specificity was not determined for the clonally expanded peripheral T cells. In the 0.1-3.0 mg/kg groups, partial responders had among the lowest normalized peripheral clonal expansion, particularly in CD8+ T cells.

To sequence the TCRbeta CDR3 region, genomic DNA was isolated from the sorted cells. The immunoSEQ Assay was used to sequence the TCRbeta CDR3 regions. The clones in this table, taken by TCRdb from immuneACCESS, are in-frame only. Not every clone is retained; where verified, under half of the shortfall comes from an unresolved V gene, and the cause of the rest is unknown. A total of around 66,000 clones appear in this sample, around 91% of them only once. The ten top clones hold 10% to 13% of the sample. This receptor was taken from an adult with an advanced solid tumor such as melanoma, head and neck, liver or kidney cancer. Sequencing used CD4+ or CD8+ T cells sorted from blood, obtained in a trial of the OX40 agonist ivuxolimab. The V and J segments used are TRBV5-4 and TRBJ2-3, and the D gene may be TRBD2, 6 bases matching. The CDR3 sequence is CASSFGGGTDTQYF. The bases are TGTGCCAGCAGCTTCGGCGGGGGCACAGATACGCAGTATTTT.